Presented here are 19 T cell receptor beta chains from one specimen sequenced in a study of blood T cells in healthy people across ages. Sample-barcoded 5' priming and a J-beta primer mix drove a second PCR of roughly 7 to 11 cycles. TCRdb reprocessed the 5' RACE reads with MiXCR, giving one entry per CDR3 protein. The data show approximately 830,000 distinct CDR3 sequences, with 60% to 80% seen just once and 25% to 35% held by the top ten. Sequenced sample: blood. These receptors were obtained from a young man in good health.

A few counts support this clonotype. The rearrangement joins TRBV7-2 to TRBJ2-5; D is unresolved. The CDR3 runs 15 residues. V gave up 0 bases and J gave up 5 bases, with 13 bases separating them. The germline V gene encodes CDR1 SGHTA and CDR2 FQGNSA. The CDR3 loop is CASSLAIRARETQYF. The CDR3 DNA is TGTGCCAGCAGCTTAGCGATTAGGGCGCGGGAGACCCAGTACTTC.

This chain connects TRBV12-3 or TRBV12-4 to TRBJ1-2; D may be TRBD1 (6 bases). The germline V and J ends were trimmed by 8 bases and 7 bases, with 17 bases remaining between them. The CDR3 runs to 13 residues. CDR3 region: CASGGGPSRGYTF. Written as DNA, the CDR3 is TGTGCCAGCGGGGGGGGCCCCTCCCGTGGCTACACCTTC.

In its sample, this clonotype was seen a few times. V is TRBV5-6 and J is TRBJ2-2; D might be TRBD2 (5 bases). Trimming shortened V by 2 bases and J by 6 bases, and 11 bases separated the two germline ends. Germline loops: CDR1 SGHDT, CDR2 YYEEEE. This CDR3 is built from 14 residues. The CDR3 DNA reads TGTGCCAGCAGCTTTATTCGGGATCCCGGGGAGCTGTTTTTT. Translation gives CASSFIRDPGELFF.

The chain employs TRBV20-1 and TRBJ2-3, with D possibly TRBD1 on 5 matching bases. This CDR3 is built from 14 residues. Germline V gene sequence: CDR1 DFQATT, CDR2 SNEGSKA (reference sequence). Trimming pared 0 bases from V and 3 bases from J, leaving 10 bases between. The CDR3 DNA reads TGCAGTGCTAGAGATGGGGCAATTACAGATACGCAGTATTTT. Translation: CSARDGAITDTQYF.

With regard to this clonotype: A clone one base away is much larger, so this may be a read error. The genes are TRBV2 and TRBJ2-6; perhaps D is TRBD1 or TRBD2 (5 bases each). The CDR3 consists of 17 residues. CDR1 and CDR2 (germline): SNHLY, FYNNEI. V was clipped by 6 bases and J by 0 bases, with 15 bases between them. This CDR3 reads CASSADGAGSGANVLTF. Here the CDR3 DNA reads TGTGCCAGCAGCGCGGACGGGGCGGGCTCTGGGGCCAACGTCCTGACTTTC.

The rearrangement joins TRBV29-1 to TRBJ1-2; TRBD1 agrees at 9 bases. V shed 6 bases and J 6 bases; nucleotides not matched to a gene: 8. Germline loops: CDR1 SQVTM, CDR2 ANQGSEA. The CDR3 consists of 13 residues. For the CDR3, the DNA is TGCAGCGTCGCCACAGGGGGCGGGAATGGCTACACCTTC. It translates to CSVATGGGNGYTF.

The chain has TRBV6-5 and TRBJ2-7; 8 bases line up with TRBD1. The CDR3 contains 15 residues. CDR1 and CDR2 (germline): MNHEY, SVGAGI. V shed 0 bases, J shed 3 bases, and the junction held 4 bases outside the gene matches. CDR3 bases: TGTGCCAGCAGTTACTCGGGGACAGGACTCTACGAGCAGTACTTC. It specifies CASSYSGTGLYEQYF.

V usage is TRBV20-1 and J usage is TRBJ1-2, with TRBD1 identical over 7 bases. Losses at the gene ends were 1 base for V and 8 bases for J; bases not matched to a gene: 4. The CDR3 is 12 residues long. The germline CDR1 and CDR2 sequences are DFQATT and SNEGSKA (reference sequence). This CDR3 is CSARGQGGGYTF. The CDR3 DNA is TGCAGTGCTAGAGGACAGGGCGGCGGCTACACCTTC.

The genes are TRBV7-2 and TRBJ1-2, with D perhaps TRBD1 (6 bases). Germline V lookup: CDR1 SGHTA, CDR2 FQGNSA. Trimming removed 8 bases from V and 0 bases from J, with 19 bases in between. The CDR3 runs to 16 residues. This CDR3 is CASSLAWTASNYGYTF. In DNA, the CDR3 is TGTGCCAGCTCCTTGGCATGGACAGCCTCTAACTATGGCTACACCTTC.

The chain combines TRBV6-1 with TRBJ2-6, with D unresolved. Trimming shortened V by 4 bases and J by 0 bases, and 7 bases separated the two germline ends. This CDR3 is 15 amino acids long. Germline loops: CDR1 MNHNS, CDR2 SASEGT. CDR3 nucleotide sequence: TGTGCCAGCAGTGTCTCGCCCTCTGGGGCCAACGTCCTGACTTTC. It codes for CASSVSPSGANVLTF.

This clonotype has just a few counts. The chain uses TRBV7-9 and TRBJ1-2, with no clear D. CDR1 and CDR2 from the germline V gene are SEHNR and FQNEAQ (reference sequence). Trimming left V 1 base short and J 6 bases short, with 9 bases between. The CDR3 loop spans 13 amino acids. CDR3 nucleotides: TGTGCCAGCAGCTTAGGGTCAGGACATGGCTACACCTTC. Translation gives CASSLGSGHGYTF.

J is TRBJ1-5 and V is TRBV4-2, with a weak D call TRBD1 (6 bases). Germline lookup yields CDR1 LGHNA and CDR2 YNFKEQ. CDR3 length: 15 amino acids. Deletions cut 1 base from V and 2 bases from J, with 9 bases between. CDR3 DNA: TGTGCCAGCAGCCAAGGACAGGATCGCAATCAGCCCCAGCATTTT. Translation gives CASSQGQDRNQPQHF.

This clonotype has only a few counts. The gene calls are TRBV7-6 and TRBJ2-4; weak D call: TRBD2 (5 bases). Germline V CDR1 and CDR2: SGHVS, FNYEAQ. This CDR3 is built from 14 residues. Between the trimmed V and J ends, which lost 2 bases and 13 bases, there was a span of 18 bases. CDR3 loop: CASSLYRLSEEQYF. The CDR3 DNA sequence: TGTGCCAGCAGCTTATATAGACTATCGGAGGAGCAGTACTTC.

CDR3 coding DNA: TGTGCCAGCAGTTTTCGATCGGGACAGGGGGCTTCCGAGCAGTACTTC. Residues: CASSFRSGQGASEQYF. J is TRBJ2-5 and V is TRBV6-5; 12 nucleotides line up with TRBD1. The DNA end favors TRBJ2-7, so the J call may be wrong. CDR3 size: 16 residues. Germline CDR1 MNHEY, CDR2 SVGAGI.

This chain uses TRBV7-2 with TRBJ2-7; 14 nucleotides match TRBD2. The end of the DNA fits TRBJ2-5 better, so the J call may be wrong. The CDR3 runs to 16 residues. Germline loops: CDR1 SGHTA, CDR2 FQGNSA. The CDR3 here is CASSSGTSGGRGTQYF. The CDR3 DNA reads TGTGCCAGCAGCTCTGGGACTAGCGGGGGCCGGGGGACCCAGTACTTC.

This CDR3 is CASSLAPRVRETQYF. DNA for the CDR3: TGTGCCAGCAGCTTAGCGCCCAGGGTCAGGGAGACCCAGTACTTC. This chain links TRBV7-2 with TRBJ2-5, with a tentative D call TRBD1 (5 bases). Germline values: CDR1 SGHTA, CDR2 FQGNSA. CDR3 size: 15 residues. Trimming removed 0 bases from V and 5 bases from J, with 13 bases in between.

The chain combines TRBV20-1 with TRBJ2-3; a weak D match, TRBD1 (5 bases). Germline V gene lookup returns CDR1 DFQATT and CDR2 SNEGSKA (reference sequence). The CDR3 runs to 13 residues. The V end was cut by 6 bases, the J end by 2 bases, with 12 bases between. The DNA of the CDR3 is TGCAGTGCGGGGCGTTTAGCCACAGATACGCAGTATTTT. Encoded protein: CSAGRLATDTQYF.

The chain uses TRBV5-1 and TRBJ1-5; TRBD1 is a possible D gene (5 bases). The V gene's germline CDR1 is SGHRS and CDR2 YFSETQ. Trimming took off 4 bases at V and 3 bases at J, with 11 bases between the two ends. The CDR3 is made up of 14 amino acids. The CDR3 DNA is TGCGCCAGCAGCCTGGGACCGTTCAATCAGCCCCAGCATTTT. It is translated as CASSLGPFNQPQHF.

A few counts support this clonotype. V gene TRBV7-2 combines with J gene TRBJ1-2; perhaps TRBD1 as D (6 bases). The germline gives CDR1 SGHTA, CDR2 FQGNSA. The CDR3 totals 14 residues. Deletions cut 1 base from V and 7 bases from J, with 13 bases between. The chain's CDR3 is CASSLGRGLFGYTF. CDR3 bases: TGTGCCAGCAGCTTAGGTCGGGGGCTGTTTGGCTACACCTTC.